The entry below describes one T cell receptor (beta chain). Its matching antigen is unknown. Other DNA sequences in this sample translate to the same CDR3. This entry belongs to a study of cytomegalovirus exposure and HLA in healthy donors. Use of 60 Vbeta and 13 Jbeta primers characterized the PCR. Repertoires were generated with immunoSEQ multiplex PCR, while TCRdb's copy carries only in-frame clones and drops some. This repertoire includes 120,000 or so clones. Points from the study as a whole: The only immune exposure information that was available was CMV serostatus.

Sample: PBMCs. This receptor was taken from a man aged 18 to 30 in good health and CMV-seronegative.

The CDR3 here is CASSSGVRSGANVLTF. CDR3 DNA sequence: TGTGCCAGTAGTTCTGGAGTGAGATCTGGGGCCAACGTCCTGACTTTC. V usage is TRBV19 and J usage is TRBJ2-6; the D is unclear. Per germline, CDR1 LNHDA and CDR2 SQIVND (reference sequence). This CDR3 has 16 amino acids. The ends were cut back, 5 bases at V and 1 base at J, with 12 bases in the middle.